This T cell receptor beta chain was retrieved from a study of tumor and adjacent non-tumor tissue in lung cancer. Overall study context: Patients were aged roughly 31 to 76, some 10 men and about five women, stage I to III. Samples averaged about 4.2 million productive TCRbeta reads each. Study outcomes and limitations: Compared with tumor, normal lung showed significantly lower TCR diversity.

The template was RNA from unsorted bulk tissue. Distant lung tissue was collected more than 3 cm away from the tumor edge. A modified ARM-PCR protocol with three rounds of nested PCR amplified TCRbeta. A single record per CDR3 protein comes from TCRdb applying MiXCR to the multiplex PCR reads. The sample contains over 35,000 distinct CDR3 sequences, approximately 61% of which appear only once. The CDR3 covers 17 residues. From germline, CDR1 is MNHNY and CDR2 SVGAGI (reference sequence). Details on this clonotype: What it recognizes is unknown. One end of the junction does not line up with germline, which may come from a read error.

The sequenced sample consisted of distant non-tumor lung tissue. The sequence was obtained from a man aged 50 to 59 with non-small cell lung cancer. V is TRBV6-6 and J is TRBJ2-7; D is tentatively TRBD1 or TRBD2 (6 bases each). DNA of the CDR3: TGTGTCAGCAGCCCCAACATCGGGGGCCCCAACTCCTACGAGCAGTACTTC. Its protein product is CVSSPNIGGPNSYEQYF.